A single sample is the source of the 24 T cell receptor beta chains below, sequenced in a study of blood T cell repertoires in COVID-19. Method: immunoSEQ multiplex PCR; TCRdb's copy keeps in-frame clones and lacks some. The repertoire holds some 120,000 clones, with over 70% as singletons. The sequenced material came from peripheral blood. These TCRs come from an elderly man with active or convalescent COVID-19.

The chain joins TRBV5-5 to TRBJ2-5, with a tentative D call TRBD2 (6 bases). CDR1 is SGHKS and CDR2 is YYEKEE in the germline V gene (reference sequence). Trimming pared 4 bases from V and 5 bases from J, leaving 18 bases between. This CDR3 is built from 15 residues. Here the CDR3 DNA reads TGTGCCAGCAGCCGGAGGGGTGGTGGTGGGGAGACCCAGTACTTC. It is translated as CASSRRGGGGETQYF.

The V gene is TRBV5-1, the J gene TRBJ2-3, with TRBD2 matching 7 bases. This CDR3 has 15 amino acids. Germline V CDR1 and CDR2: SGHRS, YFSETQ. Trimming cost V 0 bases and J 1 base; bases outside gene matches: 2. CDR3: CASSLVAGGTDTQYF. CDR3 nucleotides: TGCGCCAGCAGCTTGGTTGCGGGGGGCACAGATACGCAGTATTTT.

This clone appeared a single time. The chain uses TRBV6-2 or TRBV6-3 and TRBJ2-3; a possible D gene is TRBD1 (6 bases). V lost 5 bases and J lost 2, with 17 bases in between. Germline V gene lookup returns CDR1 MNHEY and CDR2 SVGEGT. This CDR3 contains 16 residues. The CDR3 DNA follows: TGTGCCAGCAGTCGCATTCGGGCAGGGGACACAGATACGCAGTATTTT. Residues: CASSRIRAGDTDTQYF.

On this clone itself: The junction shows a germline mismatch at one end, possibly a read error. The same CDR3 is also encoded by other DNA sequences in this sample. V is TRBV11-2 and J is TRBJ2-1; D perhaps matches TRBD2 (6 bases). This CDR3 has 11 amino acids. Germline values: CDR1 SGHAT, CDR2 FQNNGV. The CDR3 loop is CASSYGGEQFF. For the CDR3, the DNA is TGTGCTAGCAGCTACGGGGGTGAGCAGTTCTTC. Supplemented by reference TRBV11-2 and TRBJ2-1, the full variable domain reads EAGVAQSPRYKIIEKRQSVAFWCNPISGHATLYWYQQILGQGPKLLIQFQNNGVVDDSQLPKDRFSAERLKGVDSTLKIQPAKLEDSAVYLCASSYGGEQFFGPGTRLTVL.

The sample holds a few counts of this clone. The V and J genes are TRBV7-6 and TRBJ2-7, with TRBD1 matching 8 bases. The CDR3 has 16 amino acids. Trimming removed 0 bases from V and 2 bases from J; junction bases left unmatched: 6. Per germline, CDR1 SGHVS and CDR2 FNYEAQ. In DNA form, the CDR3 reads TGTGCCAGCAGCTTAGCTACCGGGACAGGTACCTACGAGCAGTACTTC. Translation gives CASSLATGTGTYEQYF.

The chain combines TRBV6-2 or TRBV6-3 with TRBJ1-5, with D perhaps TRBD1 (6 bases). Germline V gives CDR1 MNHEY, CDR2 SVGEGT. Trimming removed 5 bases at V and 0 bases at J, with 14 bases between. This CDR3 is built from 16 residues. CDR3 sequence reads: CASSPQGSYSNQPQHF. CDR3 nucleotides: TGTGCCAGCAGTCCCCAGGGGTCCTATAGCAATCAGCCCCAGCATTTT.

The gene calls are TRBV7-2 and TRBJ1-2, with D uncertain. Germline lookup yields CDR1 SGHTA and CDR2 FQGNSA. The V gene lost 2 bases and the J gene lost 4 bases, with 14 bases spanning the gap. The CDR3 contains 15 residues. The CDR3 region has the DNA TGTGCCAGCAGCTTATATGGAGGGCTTAGCTATGGCTACACCTTC. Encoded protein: CASSLYGGLSYGYTF.

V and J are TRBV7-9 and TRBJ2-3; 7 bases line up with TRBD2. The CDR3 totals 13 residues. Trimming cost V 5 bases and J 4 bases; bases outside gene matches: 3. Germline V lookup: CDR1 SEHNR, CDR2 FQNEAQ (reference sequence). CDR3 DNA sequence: TGTGCCAGCAGCCCCGGACTAGCAGATACGCAGTATTTT. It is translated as CASSPGLADTQYF.

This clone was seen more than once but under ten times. The CDR3 sequence: CASGLATTLGQRAGGYTF. The CDR3 DNA reads TGTGCTAGTGGTTTGGCAACGACCCTGGGACAGCGGGCTGGGGGCTACACCTTC. This rearrangement joins TRBV12-5 to TRBJ1-2; the match to TRBD1 covers 7 bases. V gave up 1 base and J gave up 8 bases; unmatched junction bases: 19. Germline V gives CDR1 LGHNT, CDR2 FRNRAP. The CDR3 totals 18 residues. Variable domain in full (rest from reference TRBV12-5 and TRBJ1-2): DARVTQTPRHKVTEMGQEVTMRCQPILGHNTVFWYRQTMMQGLELLAYFRNRAPLDDSGMPKDRFSAEMPDATLATLKIQPSEPRDSAVYFCASGLATTLGQRAGGYTFGSGTRLTVV.

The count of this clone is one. CDR3 sequence reads: CASSEEAEQYF. CDR3 coding DNA: TGTGCCAGCAGTGAAGAAGCGGAGCAGTACTTC. This chain joins TRBV2 and TRBJ2-7; no definite D call. Germline V lookup: CDR1 SNHLY, CDR2 FYNNEI. The length of the CDR3 is 11 residues. Trimming removed 1 base from V and 7 bases from J, with 5 bases in between.

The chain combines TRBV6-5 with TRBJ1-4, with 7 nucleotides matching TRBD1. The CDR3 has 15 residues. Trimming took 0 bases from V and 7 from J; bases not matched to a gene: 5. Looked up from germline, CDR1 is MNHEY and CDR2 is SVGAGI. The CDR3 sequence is CASSYSTGDGEKLFF. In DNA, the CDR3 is TGTGCCAGCAGTTACTCCACAGGGGATGGTGAAAAACTGTTTTTT.

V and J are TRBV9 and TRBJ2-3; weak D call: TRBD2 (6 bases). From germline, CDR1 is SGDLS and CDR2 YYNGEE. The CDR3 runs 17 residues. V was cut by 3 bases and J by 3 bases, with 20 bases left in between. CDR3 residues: CASSAGTFVLGTDTQYF. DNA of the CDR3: TGTGCCAGCAGCGCCGGGACTTTTGTGCTCGGTACAGATACGCAGTATTTT. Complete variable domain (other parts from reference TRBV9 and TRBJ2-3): DSGVTQTPKHLITATGQRVTLRCSPRSGDLSVYWYQQSLDQGLQFLIQYYNGEERAKGNILERFSAQQFPDLHSELNLSSLELGDSALYFCASSAGTFVLGTDTQYFGPGTRLTVL.

Here the CDR3 DNA reads TGTGCCAGCAGAAGACAGGAAGTTGAAAAACTGTTTTTT. Translating gives CASRRQEVEKLFF. The V gene is TRBV6-5, the J gene TRBJ1-4, with D maybe TRBD1 (6 bases). The V end lost 6 bases, the J end lost 7 bases, and 12 bases lay between the germline ends. The CDR3 runs to 13 residues. Per the germline V gene, CDR1 is MNHEY and CDR2 is SVGAGI.

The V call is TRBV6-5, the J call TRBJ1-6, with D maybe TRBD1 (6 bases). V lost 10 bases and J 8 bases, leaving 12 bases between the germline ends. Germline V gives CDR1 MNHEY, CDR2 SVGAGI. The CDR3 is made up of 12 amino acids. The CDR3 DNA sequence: TGTGCCACGGCCGGGACATATTCACCCCTCCACTTT. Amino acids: CATAGTYSPLHF.

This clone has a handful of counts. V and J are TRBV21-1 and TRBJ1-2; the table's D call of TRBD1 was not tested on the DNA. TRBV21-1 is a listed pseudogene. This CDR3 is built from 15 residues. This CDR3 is CASSTRRTGDNGYTF. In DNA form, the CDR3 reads TGTGCCAGCAGCACGCGGCGGACAGGTGATAATGGCTACACCTTC.

CDR3 residues: CASSVVEVKSSYEQYF. The CDR3 nucleotides read TGTGCCAGCAGCGTAGTAGAAGTAAAGAGCTCCTACGAGCAGTACTTC. The V gene is TRBV9, the J gene TRBJ2-7, with D unclear. There are 16 residues in the CDR3. Germline assignment: CDR1 SGDLS and CDR2 YYNGEE. V was shortened by 0 bases and J by 0 bases, with 13 bases between the two germline ends.

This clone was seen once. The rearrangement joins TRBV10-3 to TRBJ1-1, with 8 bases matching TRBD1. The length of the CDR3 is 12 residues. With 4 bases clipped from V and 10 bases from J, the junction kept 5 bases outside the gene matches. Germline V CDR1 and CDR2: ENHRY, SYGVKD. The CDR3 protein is CAISGGQGAAFF. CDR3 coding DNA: TGTGCCATCAGTGGAGGACAGGGTGCAGCTTTCTTT.

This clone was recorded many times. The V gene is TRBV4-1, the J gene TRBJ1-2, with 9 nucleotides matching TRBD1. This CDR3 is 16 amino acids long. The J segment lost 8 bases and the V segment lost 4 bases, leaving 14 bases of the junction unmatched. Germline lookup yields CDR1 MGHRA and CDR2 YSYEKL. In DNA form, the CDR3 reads TGCGCCAGCAGCCCTTCACCGGGACAGGGAGAGAAGGGCTACACCTTC. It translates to CASSPSPGQGEKGYTF.

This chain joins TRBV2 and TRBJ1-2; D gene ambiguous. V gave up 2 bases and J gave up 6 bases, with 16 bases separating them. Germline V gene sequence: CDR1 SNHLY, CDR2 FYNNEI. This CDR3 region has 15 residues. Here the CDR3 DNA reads TGTGCCAGCAGTGAATTGGGCCTCCCGGGGAATGGCTACACCTTC. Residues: CASSELGLPGNGYTF.

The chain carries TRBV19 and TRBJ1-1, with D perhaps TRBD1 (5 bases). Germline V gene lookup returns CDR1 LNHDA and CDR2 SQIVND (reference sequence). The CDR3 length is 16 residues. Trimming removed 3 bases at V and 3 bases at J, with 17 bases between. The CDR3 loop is CASSIGFGGYDTEAFF. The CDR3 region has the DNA TGTGCCAGTAGTATTGGGTTCGGGGGGTATGACACTGAAGCTTTCTTT.

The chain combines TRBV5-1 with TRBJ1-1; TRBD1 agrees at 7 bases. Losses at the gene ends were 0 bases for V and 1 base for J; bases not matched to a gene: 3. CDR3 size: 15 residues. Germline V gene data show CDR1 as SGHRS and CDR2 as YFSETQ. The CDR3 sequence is CASSLGWTGNTEAFF. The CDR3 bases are TGCGCCAGCAGCTTGGGGTGGACAGGGAACACTGAAGCTTTCTTT.

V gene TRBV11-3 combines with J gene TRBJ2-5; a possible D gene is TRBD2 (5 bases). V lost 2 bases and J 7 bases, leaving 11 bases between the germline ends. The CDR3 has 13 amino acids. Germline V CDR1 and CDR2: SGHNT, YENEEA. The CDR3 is CASSLSPGGTQYF. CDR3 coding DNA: TGTGCCAGCAGCTTATCCCCTGGAGGGACCCAGTACTTC. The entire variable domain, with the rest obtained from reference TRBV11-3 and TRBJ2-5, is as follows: EAGVVQSPRYKIIEKKQPVAFWCNPISGHNTLYWYLQNLGQGPELLIRYENEEAVDDSQLPKDRFSAERLKGVDSTLKIQPAELGDSAVYLCASSLSPGGTQYFGPGTRLLVL.

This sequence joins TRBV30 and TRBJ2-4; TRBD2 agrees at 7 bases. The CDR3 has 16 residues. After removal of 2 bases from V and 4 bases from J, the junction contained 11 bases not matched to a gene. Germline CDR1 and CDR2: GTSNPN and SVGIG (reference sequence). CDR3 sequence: CAWSPSRAGDKNIQYF. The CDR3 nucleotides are TGTGCCTGGAGTCCTTCGCGGGCGGGGGATAAAAACATTCAGTACTTC. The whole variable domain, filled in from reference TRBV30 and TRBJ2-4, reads SQTIHQWPATLVQPVGSPLSLECTVEGTSNPNLYWYRQAAGRGLQLLFYSVGIGQISSEVPQNLSASRPQDRQFILSSKKLLLSDSGFYLCAWSPSRAGDKNIQYFGAGTRLSVL.

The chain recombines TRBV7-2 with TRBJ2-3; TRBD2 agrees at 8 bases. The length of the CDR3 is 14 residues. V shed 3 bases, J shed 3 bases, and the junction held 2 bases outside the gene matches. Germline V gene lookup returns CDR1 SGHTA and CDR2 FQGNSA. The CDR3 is CASSFERGTDTQYF. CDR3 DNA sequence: TGTGCCAGCAGCTTTGAGCGGGGGACAGATACGCAGTATTTT.